This entry lists 32 T cell receptor beta chains sequenced from one sample in a study of T cell responses to AZD1222 COVID-19 vaccine. Libraries were prepared by immunoSEQ multiplex PCR; TCRdb keeps only in-frame clonotypes and omits some of them. The data show 110,000 or so clones, approximately 88% seen once. This material consisted of peripheral blood, taken 28 days after the second AZD1222 dose. These receptors were collected from an adult who received the AZD1222 COVID-19 vaccine.

The rearrangement joins TRBV2 to TRBJ1-6; 8 bases align to TRBD1. Unmatched junction bases numbered 1, after V lost 6 bases and J lost 3 bases. The CDR3 is made up of 14 amino acids. The germline CDR1 and CDR2 sequences are SNHLY and FYNNEI. The CDR3 DNA reads TGTGCCAGCAGGACAGGGGTCTATAATTCACCCCTCCACTTT. Translation: CASRTGVYNSPLHF.

V usage is TRBV6-4 and J usage is TRBJ1-5, with 10 bases that match TRBD1. The CDR3 extends over 18 amino acids. V gave up 2 bases and J gave up 2 bases; unmatched junction bases: 9. From germline, CDR1 is MRHNA and CDR2 SNTAGT. The CDR3 DNA reads as TGTGCCAGCAGTGACGGGACAGGGGAGGTTAGGGGCAATCAGCCCCAGCATTTT. Its translation: CASSDGTGEVRGNQPQHF.

The CDR3 coding sequence is TGTGCCAGCAGCTCCGCCCCTAATCAGCCCCAGCATTTT. Translated: CASSSAPNQPQHF. The chain carries TRBV5-4 and TRBJ1-5; D gene unclear. Trimming removed 3 bases from V and 4 bases from J, with 8 bases in between. Germline V gives CDR1 SGHNT, CDR2 YYREEE (reference sequence). The CDR3 loop spans 13 amino acids.

The CDR3 sequence is CASSPTPSTNEKLFF. The CDR3 bases are TGTGCCAGCAGCCCAACACCTTCAACTAATGAAAAACTGTTTTTT. V usage is TRBV5-8 and J usage is TRBJ1-4; D not resolved. CDR1 SGHTS and CDR2 YDEGEE come from the germline V gene. The CDR3 length is 15 residues. V shed 4 bases and J shed 0 bases, with 10 bases lying between them.

The chain uses TRBV6-2 or TRBV6-3 and TRBJ1-5; the D is unclear. Per the germline V gene, CDR1 is MNHEY and CDR2 is SVGEGT. The V end was cut by 6 bases, the J end by 0 bases, with 9 bases between. CDR3 length equals 14 residues. CDR3 bases: TGTGCCAGCAGCCGCGACGCTAGCAATCAGCCCCAGCATTTT. Translation: CASSRDASNQPQHF.

CDR3 bases: TGTGCCAGCAGCTTAGATCCTTACTCCTACGAGCAGTACTTC. Its translation: CASSLDPYSYEQYF. The rearrangement links TRBV11-2 to TRBJ2-7; D is unclear. CDR1 and CDR2 (germline): SGHAT, FQNNGV. Trimming took 0 bases from V and 0 from J, leaving 6 bases between them. The CDR3 runs 14 residues.

The chain uses TRBV18 and TRBJ1-3, with TRBD1 matching over 10 bases. Germline trimming cut 3 bases from V and 3 bases from J; bases unmatched to any gene: 8. Germline CDR1 reads KGHSH; CDR2 reads LQKENI. This CDR3 comprises 17 residues. Here the CDR3 DNA reads TGTGCCAGCTCACCCCGGTTTGGGACAGGGGTTGGAAACACCATATATTTT. Translation: CASSPRFGTGVGNTIYF.

The chain recombines TRBV7-2 with TRBJ2-7, with D unresolved. The CDR3 loop spans 13 amino acids. The ends were cut back, 1 base at V and 6 bases at J, with 10 bases in the middle. Germline CDR1 SGHTA, CDR2 FQGNSA. The CDR3 here is CASSLDLPAEQYF. CDR3 bases: TGTGCCAGCAGCTTAGATCTGCCGGCCGAGCAGTACTTC.

This rearrangement joins TRBV9 to TRBJ1-2; 9 bases agree with TRBD1. Germline-derived CDR1 and CDR2 are SGDLS and YYNGEE. With 0 bases clipped from V and 6 bases from J, the junction kept 6 bases outside the gene matches. The CDR3 loop spans 15 amino acids. This chain's CDR3 is CASSVALGQGHGYTF. The CDR3 DNA is TGTGCCAGCAGCGTAGCTCTGGGACAGGGCCATGGCTACACCTTC.

In its sample, this clone was seen a few times. This chain links TRBV6-5 with TRBJ1-2; maybe TRBD1 (5 bases). Germline V gives CDR1 MNHEY, CDR2 SVGAGI. The V and J ends lost 2 bases and 3 bases respectively, with 7 bases between them. The CDR3 length is 13 residues. CDR3 in amino acids: CASSYGADYGYTF. The CDR3 DNA follows: TGTGCCAGCAGTTACGGGGCAGACTATGGCTACACCTTC.

CDR3 nucleotides: TGTGCCAGCAGATCGCCGGGGACCACTGAAGCTTTCTTT. It codes for CASRSPGTTEAFF. This chain uses TRBV28 with TRBJ1-1, with D possibly matching TRBD1 (5 bases). CDR1 and CDR2 (germline): MDHEN, SYDVKM. The CDR3 is made up of 13 amino acids. V lost 6 bases, J lost 4 bases, and 12 bases lay in between.

This clone was seen just once. J is TRBJ1-2 and V is TRBV2; 8 bases agree with TRBD1. CDR1 is SNHLY, CDR2 FYNNEI, per germline. V lost 4 bases to trimming and J lost 8 bases; unmatched junction nucleotides: 12. This CDR3 spans 15 amino acids. The CDR3 is CASSGWTGKSGGYTF. CDR3 nucleotides: TGTGCCAGCAGTGGATGGACAGGGAAGTCCGGAGGCTACACCTTC.

The CDR3 is CARSASGTGALEQYF. As DNA, the CDR3 is TGTGCCAGAAGCGCCTCCGGGACAGGGGCTCTCGAGCAGTACTTC. The V gene is TRBV5-3, the J gene TRBJ2-7; 10 bases match TRBD1. TRBV5-3 is sorted into the ORF group, with uncertain function. This CDR3 is built from 15 residues. The junction had 10 bases not matched to a gene; V was cut back by 4 bases and J by 6 bases.

This chain connects TRBV11-2 to TRBJ2-5; 7 bases map to TRBD1. CDR1 and CDR2 (germline): SGHAT, FQNNGV. CDR3 length equals 13 residues. V was clipped by 6 bases and J by 4 bases; unmatched bases: 5. CDR3 nucleotides: TGTGCCAGCAGACGACAGGGACGAGAGACCCAGTACTTC. It translates to CASRRQGRETQYF.

The chain combines TRBV7-8 with TRBJ2-7, with D perhaps matching TRBD1 (6 bases). Germline lookup yields CDR1 SGHVS and CDR2 FQNEAQ. The germline V and J ends were trimmed by 5 bases and 4 bases, with 18 bases remaining between them. The CDR3 length is 15 residues. CDR3 region: CASSIKGTSIYEQYF. For the CDR3, the DNA is TGTGCCAGCAGCATCAAGGGGACATCAATTTACGAGCAGTACTTC.

The chain recombines TRBV6-5 with TRBJ1-5; D is uncertain. The length of the CDR3 is 14 residues. V was clipped by 6 bases and J by 3 bases, with 12 bases between them. Germline V gene lookup returns CDR1 MNHEY and CDR2 SVGAGI. This CDR3 reads CASRYRGPNQPQHF. CDR3 sequence (DNA): TGTGCCAGCAGGTACCGAGGGCCCAATCAGCCCCAGCATTTT.

This clone was detected a few times. The V gene is TRBV7-3, the J gene TRBJ1-3, with 9 bases identical to TRBD1. This CDR3 comprises 15 residues. The V gene's germline CDR1 is SGHTA and CDR2 FQGTGA. V was clipped by 5 bases and J by 0 bases; unmatched bases: 2. CDR3 amino acids: CASSTTGGSGNTIYF. CDR3 nucleotides: TGTGCCAGCAGCACGACAGGGGGCTCTGGAAACACCATATATTTT.

This clone appeared once. This chain joins TRBV5-1 and TRBJ2-7; 9 bases match TRBD1. The CDR3 runs to 15 residues. CDR1 is SGHRS, CDR2 YFSETQ, per germline. J gave up 5 bases and V 4 bases, and 10 bases lay outside the gene matches. For the CDR3, the DNA is TGCGCCAGCAGCCGGGGACAGGGAGCCCTCCACGAGCAGTACTTC. It is translated as CASSRGQGALHEQYF.

The CDR3 is CASSLAAGGQPQHF. CDR3 DNA: TGTGCCAGCAGCTTAGCGGCAGGAGGACAGCCCCAGCATTTT. The chain uses TRBV7-2 and TRBJ1-5; D unclear. Germline lookup yields CDR1 SGHTA and CDR2 FQGNSA. This CDR3 is built from 14 residues. V lost 0 bases and J lost 7, with 10 bases in between.

The chain links TRBV27 to TRBJ2-1; D uncertain. Between the trimmed V and J ends, which lost 2 bases and 7 bases, there was a span of 3 bases. CDR1 and CDR2 (germline): MNHEY, SMNVEV (reference sequence). The CDR3 is 11 residues long. In nucleotides, the CDR3 is TGTGCCAGCAGTTTAAGAAATGAGCAGTTCTTC. This gives the protein CASSLRNEQFF.

CDR3 loop: CASSQVDTNYGYTF. Written as DNA, the CDR3 is TGTGCCAGCAGCCAAGTCGACACTAACTATGGCTACACCTTC. The chain carries TRBV4-2 and TRBJ1-2, with D unresolved. The CDR3 is 14 amino acids. From germline, CDR1 is LGHNA and CDR2 YNFKEQ. Trimming stripped 1 base from V and 0 bases from J, with 6 bases between.

V is TRBV6-4 and J is TRBJ1-6; TRBD1 might be the D (5 bases). The germline V gene has CDR1 MRHNA and CDR2 SNTAGT. Trimming removed 3 bases from V and 9 bases from J, with 9 bases in between. This CDR3 has 13 amino acids. The CDR3 is CASSEQGSSPLHF. The DNA of the CDR3 is TGTGCCAGCAGTGAGCAGGGTTCTTCACCCCTCCACTTT.

The gene calls are TRBV5-1 and TRBJ2-5; 8 bases fit TRBD1. The CDR3 extends over 13 amino acids. V lost 5 bases to trimming and J lost 3 bases; unmatched junction nucleotides: 3. Germline V gives CDR1 SGHRS, CDR2 YFSETQ. CDR3: CASSTGGKETQYF. In nucleotides, the CDR3 is TGCGCCAGCAGTACAGGGGGAAAAGAGACCCAGTACTTC.

The chain links TRBV28 to TRBJ2-2; D unresolved. Germline CDR1 reads MDHEN; CDR2 reads SYDVKM. V lost 1 base and J lost 6, with 9 bases in between. The CDR3 spans 14 residues. This CDR3 reads CASSLSSPAGELFF. The CDR3 DNA reads as TGTGCCAGCAGTTTATCCTCGCCGGCCGGGGAGCTGTTTTTT.

The V call is TRBV19, the J call TRBJ1-5; no clear D. CDR1 and CDR2 (germline): LNHDA, SQIVND (reference sequence). V lost 1 base and J 5 bases, leaving 15 bases between the germline ends. The CDR3 spans 16 residues. The CDR3 coding sequence is TGTGCCAGTAGTATAGTGAACCCCCACGGAGATCAGCCCCAGCATTTT. This translates into CASSIVNPHGDQPQHF.

V gene TRBV7-2 combines with J gene TRBJ1-1; the D is unclear. This CDR3 is built from 14 residues. Germline assignment: CDR1 SGHTA and CDR2 FQGNSA. With 5 bases removed from V and 5 bases from J, the gap between germline ends came to 15 bases. Here the CDR3 reads CASSLQPGVTEAFF. DNA for the CDR3: TGTGCCAGCAGCCTCCAACCTGGGGTTACTGAAGCTTTCTTT.

The CDR3 sequence is CASSQWDNGKLFF. The CDR3 DNA follows: TGTGCCAGCAGCCAATGGGACAACGGAAAACTGTTTTTT. The rearrangement uses TRBV14 and TRBJ1-4, with D perhaps TRBD1 (6 bases). V was cut by 2 bases and J by 10 bases, with 11 bases left in between. This CDR3 has 13 amino acids. Germline-derived CDR1 and CDR2 are SGHDN and FVKESK.

This sequence joins TRBV27 and TRBJ1-5, with a weak D call TRBD1 (6 bases). The germline V gene has CDR1 MNHEY and CDR2 SMNVEV (reference sequence). Trimming shortened V by 4 bases and J by 2 bases, and 6 bases separated the two germline ends. The CDR3 is made up of 13 amino acids. CDR3 sequence: CASSWTGNQPQHF. CDR3 in DNA: TGTGCCAGCAGTTGGACAGGCAATCAGCCCCAGCATTTT.

The chain uses TRBV5-4 and TRBJ2-1; maybe TRBD1 (6 bases). The CDR3 loop spans 14 amino acids. Germline-derived CDR1 and CDR2 are SGHNT and YYREEE (reference sequence). Trimming shortened V by 4 bases and J by 2 bases, and 10 bases separated the two germline ends. This CDR3 is CASSSQGTYNEQFF. Here the CDR3 DNA reads TGTGCCAGCAGCAGTCAGGGGACCTACAATGAGCAGTTCTTC.

This chain links TRBV18 with TRBJ2-5, with D maybe TRBD1 (5 bases). The germline V gene has CDR1 KGHSH and CDR2 LQKENI. The CDR3 consists of 14 residues. The V end was cut by 5 bases, the J end by 2 bases, with 12 bases between. The CDR3 here is CASSIDRLQETQYF. The CDR3 DNA follows: TGTGCCAGCTCAATCGACAGATTACAAGAGACCCAGTACTTC. Full variable domain (outside the CDR3, taken from reference TRBV18 and TRBJ2-5): NAGVMQNPRHLVRRRGQEARLRCSPMKGHSHVYWYRQLPEEGLKFMVYLQKENIIDESGMPKERFSAEFPKEGPSILRIQQVVRGDSAAYFCASSIDRLQETQYFGPGTRLLVL.

This chain connects TRBV6-1 to TRBJ1-5; no definite D call. With 0 bases removed from V and 3 bases from J, the gap between germline ends came to 9 bases. Germline CDR1 is MNHNS and CDR2 is SASEGT. The CDR3 length is 15 residues. The CDR3 DNA reads TGTGCCAGCAGTGAAGCCGCCGGTACCAATCAGCCCCAGCATTTT. This gives the protein CASSEAAGTNQPQHF.

The chain couples TRBV6-1 to TRBJ1-2; 8 nucleotides align to TRBD1. The germline V gene encodes CDR1 MNHNS and CDR2 SASEGT. This CDR3 spans 14 amino acids. V dropped 2 bases and J dropped 4; count of bases not matched to a gene: 3. The CDR3 sequence: CASSETGGGYGYTF. Here the CDR3 DNA reads TGTGCCAGCAGTGAAACAGGGGGAGGCTATGGCTACACCTTC.